The clone carrying this T cell receptor (beta chain) has at least ten counts. Its specificity is unknown. The sample is drawn from a study of neurological immune-mediated disorders. Overall study findings and caveats: HTLV-1-associated myelopathy had the most TCR clonal expansion, and multiple sclerosis had the least, less than healthy controls.

Template-switch 5'RACE cDNA synthesis added a 10-nucleotide unique molecular identifier. TCRdb itself ran the 5' RACE reads through MiXCR, one entry per CDR3 protein. This table has more than 30,000 distinct CDR3 sequences, roughly 6.9% appearing once. J lost 4 bases, V lost 4 bases, and 3 bases had no gene match. This CDR3 contains 15 residues. The germline gives CDR1 SGHKS, CDR2 YYEKEE (reference sequence). The chain uses TRBV5-5 and TRBJ2-1; 12 bases agree with TRBD2. The sequence was collected from a man aged 50-59 years in good health. Sequenced: CD4+ T cells from blood. The CDR3 sequence is CASSPGLAGYNEQFF. In nucleotides, the CDR3 is TGTGCCAGCAGCCCCGGACTAGCGGGGTACAATGAGCAGTTCTTC.